Listed below are T cell receptor beta chains from one sample, sequenced in a study of CD8 T cells in ankylosing spondylitis. TCRdb fed the 5' RACE reads into MiXCR, producing one record per CDR3 protein. The table includes about 130,000 distinct CDR3 sequences, approximately 10% detected once. The source material was blood, either unsorted or a sorted T cell fraction (not recorded which). Receptors originate from a female donor with ankylosing spondylitis or in good health (not recorded which). The CDR3 runs from the conserved cysteine through the conserved F or W. A D gene is named only where the DNA matches it firmly. A clone size is listed for some rows: how often the clone was seen (once, few, many), or a class if it is expanded.

clone size	D gene	J gene	V gene	CDR3 length	CDR3 protein	CDR3 DNA
many	-	TRBJ1-1	TRBV7-9	15	CASSLIQYLNTEAFF	TGTGCCAGCAGCTTAATCCAGTACTTGAACACTGAAGCTTTCTTT
many	-	TRBJ1-2	TRBV5-1	14	CASSLASDNYGYTF	TGCGCCAGCAGCTTGGCCTCGGACAACTATGGCTACACCTTC
many	TRBD1	TRBJ2-2	TRBV18	19	CASSPPRGQGAQVAGELFF	TGTGCCAGCTCACCCCCCCGGGGACAGGGGGCGCAAGTGGCCGGGGAGCTGTTTTTT
-	TRBD2	TRBJ2-1	TRBV3-1	17	CACSQVGLAGRYNEQFF	TGTGCCTGCTCCCAAGTGGGACTAGCGGGCCGCTACAATGAGCAGTTCTTC
many	-	TRBJ1-2	TRBV20-1	10	CSQGPPGYTF	TGCAGTCAAGGCCCCCCGGGCTACACCTTC
many	-	TRBJ1-6	TRBV25-1	15	CATSYLREGNSPLHF	TGTGCCACCTCATATCTCAGGGAGGGGAATTCACCCCTCCACTTT
many	-	TRBJ2-7	TRBV7-2	15	CASSSDFVSDYEQYF	TGTGCCAGCAGCTCCGACTTTGTGAGTGACTACGAGCAGTACTTC
many	TRBD1	TRBJ1-5	TRBV19	13	CASTGQGNQPQHF	TGTGCCAGTACCGGACAGGGGAACCAGCCCCAGCATTTT
few	-	TRBJ2-7	TRBV21-1	14	CASSKEQSSYEQYF	TGTGCCAGCAGCAAAGAACAGAGCTCCTACGAGCAGTACTTC
many	-	TRBJ2-5	TRBV5-1	14	CASSAGSTQETQYF	TGCGCCAGCAGCGCGGGCTCCACCCAAGAGACCCAGTACTTC
-	-	TRBJ1-6	TRBV7-9	12	CASNLLQSPLHF	TGTGCCAGCAACCTGCTTCAGTCACCCCTCCACTTT
-	TRBD1	TRBJ1-3	TRBV5-5	16	CASSETGVRSGNTIYF	TGTGCCAGCAGCGAGACAGGGGTGAGGTCTGGAAACACCATATATTTT
many	-	TRBJ1-1	TRBV6-5	16	CASSYSRGVQNTEAFF	TGTGCCAGCAGTTACAGTCGAGGGGTCCAGAACACTGAAGCTTTCTTT
-	TRBD1	TRBJ2-2	TRBV20-1	13	CCAGRGPGWELFF	TGCTGTGCAGGCAGGGGGCCGGGCTGGGAGCTGTTTTTT
few	-	TRBJ2-2	TRBV7-8	16	CASSPRTALNTGELFF	TGTGCCAGCAGCCCGCGGACTGCTTTGAACACCGGGGAGCTGTTTTTT
many	TRBD2	TRBJ2-1	TRBV2	18	CASKFSGVGREEYNEQFF	TGTGCCAGCAAGTTTAGCGGGGTGGGGCGGGAAGAATACAATGAGCAGTTCTTC
many	-	TRBJ2-1	TRBV10-1	13	CASSQGGEDEQFF	TGCGCCAGCAGCCAGGGGGGTGAGGATGAGCAGTTCTTC
many	-	TRBJ2-1	TRBV10-3	16	CAISDLGASSYNEQFF	TGTGCCATCAGTGACCTAGGGGCGAGCTCCTACAATGAGCAGTTCTTC
once	TRBD1	TRBJ1-1	TRBV6-1	16	CASTPGQARMNTEAFF	TGTGCCAGCACCCCGGGACAGGCCAGAATGAACACTGAAGCTTTCTTT
-	-	TRBJ1-2	TRBV6-1	13	CASSENPNYGYTF	TGTGCCAGCAGTGAAAACCCTAACTATGGCTACACCTTC
many	-	TRBJ1-1	TRBV28	15	CASSLAVGGNTEAFF	TGTGCCAGCAGTCTGGCCGTCGGGGGTAACACTGAAGCTTTCTTT
many	TRBD1	TRBJ2-7	TRBV20-1	12	CSARGDRDEQYF	TGCAGTGCTAGAGGGGACAGGGACGAGCAGTACTTC
many	TRBD2	TRBJ2-7	TRBV7-2	14	CASSLSGASYEQYF	TGTGCCAGCAGCCTTAGCGGGGCCTCCTACGAGCAGTACTTC
many	TRBD2	TRBJ2-7	TRBV11-2	15	CASTPGREISYEQYF	TGTGCCAGCACCCCCGGGCGGGAGATTTCCTACGAGCAGTACTTC
many	-	TRBJ2-1	TRBV5-1	15	CASSLFSGTDYEQFF	TGCGCCAGCAGCTTGTTTAGCGGAACAGACTATGAGCAGTTCTTC
many	-	TRBJ2-1	TRBV5-1	16	CASSLTFGREFNEQFF	TGCGCCAGCAGCTTGACTTTCGGCAGGGAGTTCAATGAGCAGTTCTTC
many	TRBD2	TRBJ2-3	TRBV7-3	15	CASSPDGGARDTQYF	TGTGCCAGCAGCCCCGACGGGGGGGCGAGAGATACGCAGTATTTT
many	-	TRBJ2-2	TRBV7-2	15	CASSGIATNTGELFF	TGTGCCAGCAGCGGGATAGCGACGAACACCGGGGAGCTGTTTTTT
many	TRBD1	TRBJ1-2	TRBV5-5	18	CASSPPIKGARANYGYTF	TGTGCCAGCAGCCCCCCGATTAAGGGGGCTAGAGCTAACTATGGCTACACCTTC
many	TRBD2	TRBJ2-7	TRBV4-1	17	CASSQDQTSGYSYEQYF	TGCGCCAGCAGCCAAGATCAGACTAGCGGATACTCCTACGAGCAGTACTTC
many	TRBD1	TRBJ1-2	TRBV30	14	CAWSLGQGVYGYTF	TGTGCCTGGAGTCTGGGACAGGGGGTCTATGGCTACACCTTC
many	-	TRBJ1-1	TRBV30	10	CAWKNTEAFF	TGTGCCTGGAAAAACACTGAAGCTTTCTTT
many	-	TRBJ2-1	TRBV3-1	14	CASSERNSFNEQFF	TGTGCCAGCAGCGAAAGAAATTCCTTCAATGAGCAGTTCTTC
-	-	TRBJ2-7	TRBV12-3/TRBV12-4	14	CASSFGETGYEQYF	TGTGCCAGCAGTTTCGGGGAAACGGGCTACGAGCAGTACTTC
many	TRBD1	TRBJ2-5	TRBV28	13	CASRMTGKETQYF	TGTGCCAGCAGAATGACAGGGAAAGAGACCCAGTACTTC
many	TRBD1	TRBJ1-3	TRBV11-1	15	CASSPGGSQRNTIYF	TGTGCCAGCAGCCCAGGGGGCTCGCAACGAAACACCATATATTTT
-	-	TRBJ1-2	TRBV25-1	11	CASNYLASYTF	TGTGCCAGCAACTACCTAGCGAGCTACACCTTC
many	TRBD2	TRBJ2-7	TRBV3-1	15	CASRLGTSGTYEQYF	TGTGCCAGCAGACTAGGGACTAGCGGGACCTACGAGCAGTACTTC
many	-	TRBJ1-2	TRBV19	14	CASNWDRRYYGYTF	TGTGCCAGTAATTGGGACCGCAGATACTATGGCTACACCTTC
many	-	TRBJ1-5	TRBV12-3/TRBV12-4	15	CASVQGQGHNQPQHF	TGTGCCAGCGTCCAAGGTCAGGGACACAATCAGCCCCAGCATTTT
many	-	TRBJ1-2	TRBV4-1	15	CASSQTPAVNYGYTF	TGCGCCAGCAGCCAGACCCCGGCGGTGAACTATGGCTACACCTTC
many	-	TRBJ2-3	TRBV5-1	15	CASSLGGTSTDTQYF	TGCGCCAGCAGCTTGGGGGGAACTAGCACAGATACGCAGTATTTT
many	-	TRBJ2-3	TRBV2	16	CASNGGGRINTDTQYF	TGTGCCAGCAACGGTGGTGGGCGGATTAACACAGATACGCAGTATTTT
few	-	TRBJ2-5	TRBV29-1	13	CSVEDGEVETQYF	TGCAGCGTTGAGGATGGGGAGGTGGAGACCCAGTACTTC
many	-	TRBJ2-3	TRBV10-1	15	CASSESNVRRDTQYF	TGCGCCAGCAGTGAGTCCAATGTCAGAAGGGATACGCAGTATTTT
-	TRBD2	TRBJ2-3	TRBV5-6	16	CASSLETSGRADTQYF	TGTGCCAGCAGCTTGGAGACTAGCGGGCGAGCAGATACGCAGTATTTT
many	-	TRBJ1-6	TRBV25-1	15	CASSVAESYNSPLHF	TGTGCCAGCAGTGTAGCGGAGTCCTATAATTCACCCCTCCACTTT
many	-	TRBJ2-7	TRBV3-1	11	CASSQLYEQYF	TGTGCCAGCAGCCAACTCTACGAGCAGTACTTC
many	TRBD1	TRBJ2-7	TRBV6-5	15	CASSYQGQGVSEQYF	TGTGCCAGCAGTTACCAGGGACAGGGTGTAAGCGAGCAGTACTTC
few	-	TRBJ2-3	TRBV6-5	15	CASSFRGDDTDTQYF	TGTGCCAGCAGTTTTCGAGGGGATGACACAGATACGCAGTATTTT
many	-	TRBJ1-3	TRBV12-3/TRBV12-4	18	CASSLAGGLTLSGNTIYF	TGTGCCAGCAGTTTAGCTGGGGGCCTTACCCTATCTGGAAACACCATATATTTT